The entry below describes one T cell receptor (beta chain). Antigen: not known. This CDR3 comprises 11 residues. Trimming pared 0 bases from V and 9 bases from J, leaving 3 bases between. Germline V gene sequence: CDR1 SGHKS, CDR2 YYEKEE (reference sequence). Clones were sequenced by immunoSEQ multiplex PCR, and TCRdb holds only the in-frame ones, with some missing. The data contain 100,000 to 150,000 clones, about 90% of them singletons. The record originates from a study of T cell responses to AZD1222 COVID-19 vaccine. Study in general: Second doses at about 4 or about 12 weeks were pooled.

Regarding the study as a whole: There were repertoire samples only from the period after the peak T cell response.

The chain has TRBV5-5 and TRBJ2-2, with D hard to call. The sequencing here drew on peripheral blood, taken on day 0 of AZD1222 vaccination. The sequence came from an adult in good health. The CDR3: CASSLGRELFF. The CDR3, as DNA: TGTGCCAGCAGCTTGGGCCGGGAGCTGTTTTTT.